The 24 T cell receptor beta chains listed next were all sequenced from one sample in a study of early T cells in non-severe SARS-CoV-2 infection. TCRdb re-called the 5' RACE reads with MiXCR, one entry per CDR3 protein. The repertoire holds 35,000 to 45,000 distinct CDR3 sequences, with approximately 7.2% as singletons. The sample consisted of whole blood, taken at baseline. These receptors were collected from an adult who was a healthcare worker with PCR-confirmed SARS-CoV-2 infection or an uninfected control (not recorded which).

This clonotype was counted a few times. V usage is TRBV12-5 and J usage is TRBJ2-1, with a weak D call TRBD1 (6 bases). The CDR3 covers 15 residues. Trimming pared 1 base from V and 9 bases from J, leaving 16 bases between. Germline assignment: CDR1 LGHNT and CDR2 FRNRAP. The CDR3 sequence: CASGLGVGARGEQFF. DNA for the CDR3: TGTGCTAGTGGTTTGGGCGTGGGGGCTAGGGGTGAGCAGTTCTTC. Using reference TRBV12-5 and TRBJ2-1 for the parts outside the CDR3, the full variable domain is DARVTQTPRHKVTEMGQEVTMRCQPILGHNTVFWYRQTMMQGLELLAYFRNRAPLDDSGMPKDRFSAEMPDATLATLKIQPSEPRDSAVYFCASGLGVGARGEQFFGPGTRLTVL.

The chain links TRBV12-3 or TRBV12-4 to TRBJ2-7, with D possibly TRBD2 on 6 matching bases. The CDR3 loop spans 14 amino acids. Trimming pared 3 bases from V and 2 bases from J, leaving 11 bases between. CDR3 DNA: TGTGCCAGCAGTTTTAAGGAGGGCCCCTACGAGCAGTACTTC. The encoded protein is CASSFKEGPYEQYF.

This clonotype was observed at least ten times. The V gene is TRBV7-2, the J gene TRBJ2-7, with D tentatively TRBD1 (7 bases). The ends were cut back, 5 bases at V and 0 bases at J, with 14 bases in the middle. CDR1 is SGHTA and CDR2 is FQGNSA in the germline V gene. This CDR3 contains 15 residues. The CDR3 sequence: CASSPHRGGSYEQYF. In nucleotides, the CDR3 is TGTGCCAGCAGCCCCCACAGGGGAGGCTCCTACGAGCAGTACTTC.

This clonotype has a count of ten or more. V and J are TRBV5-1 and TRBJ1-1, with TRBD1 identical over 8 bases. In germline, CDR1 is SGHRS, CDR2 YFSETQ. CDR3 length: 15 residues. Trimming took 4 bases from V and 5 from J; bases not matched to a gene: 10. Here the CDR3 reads CASSGRTGSSTEAFF. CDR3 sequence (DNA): TGCGCCAGCAGCGGGAGGACAGGGAGCTCTACTGAAGCTTTCTTT.

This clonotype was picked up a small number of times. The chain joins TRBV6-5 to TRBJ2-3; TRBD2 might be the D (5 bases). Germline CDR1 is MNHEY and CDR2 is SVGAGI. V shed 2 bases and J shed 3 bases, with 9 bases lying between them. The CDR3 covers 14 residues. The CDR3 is CASSYRGPTDTQYF. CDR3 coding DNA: TGTGCCAGCAGTTACCGGGGTCCGACAGATACGCAGTATTTT.

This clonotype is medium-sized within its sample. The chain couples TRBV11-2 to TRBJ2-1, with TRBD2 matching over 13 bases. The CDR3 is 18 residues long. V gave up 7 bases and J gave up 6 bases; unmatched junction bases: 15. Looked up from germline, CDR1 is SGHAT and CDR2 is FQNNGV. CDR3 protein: CASTLGLAGYSPSNEQFF. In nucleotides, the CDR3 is TGTGCCAGCACCTTGGGACTAGCGGGGTACTCTCCCTCCAATGAGCAGTTCTTC. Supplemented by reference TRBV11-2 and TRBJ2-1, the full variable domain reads EAGVAQSPRYKIIEKRQSVAFWCNPISGHATLYWYQQILGQGPKLLIQFQNNGVVDDSQLPKDRFSAERLKGVDSTLKIQPAKLEDSAVYLCASTLGLAGYSPSNEQFFGPGTRLTVL.

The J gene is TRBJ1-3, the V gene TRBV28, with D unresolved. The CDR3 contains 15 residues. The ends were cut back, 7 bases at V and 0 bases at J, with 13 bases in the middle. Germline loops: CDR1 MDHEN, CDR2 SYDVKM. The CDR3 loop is CASTSPRNSGNTIYF. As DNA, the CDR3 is TGTGCCAGCACCTCTCCACGGAACTCTGGAAACACCATATATTTT.

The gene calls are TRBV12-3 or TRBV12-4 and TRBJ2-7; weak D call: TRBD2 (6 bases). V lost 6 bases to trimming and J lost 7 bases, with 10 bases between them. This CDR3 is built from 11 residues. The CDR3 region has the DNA TGTGCCAGCAGCCTGGGGGGAGAGCAGTACTTC. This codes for CASSLGGEQYF.

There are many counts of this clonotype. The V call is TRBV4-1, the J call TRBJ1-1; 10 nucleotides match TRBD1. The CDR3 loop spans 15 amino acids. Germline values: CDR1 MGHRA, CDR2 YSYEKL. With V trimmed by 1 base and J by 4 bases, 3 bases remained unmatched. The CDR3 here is CASSQGQGAGTEAFF. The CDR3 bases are TGCGCCAGCAGCCAAGGACAGGGGGCGGGCACTGAAGCTTTCTTT.

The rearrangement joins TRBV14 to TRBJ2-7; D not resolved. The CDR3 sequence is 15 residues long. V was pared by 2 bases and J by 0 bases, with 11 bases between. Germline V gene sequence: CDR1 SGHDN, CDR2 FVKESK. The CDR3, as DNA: TGTGCCAGCAGCCAACGTGTAGGCAACTCCTACGAGCAGTACTTC. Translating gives CASSQRVGNSYEQYF.

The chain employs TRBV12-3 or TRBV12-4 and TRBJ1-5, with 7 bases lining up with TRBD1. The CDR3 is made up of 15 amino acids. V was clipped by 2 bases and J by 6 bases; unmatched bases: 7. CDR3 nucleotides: TGTGCCAGCAGTTTATCAGGGGGGTACGGTCAGCCCCAGCATTTT. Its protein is CASSLSGGYGQPQHF.

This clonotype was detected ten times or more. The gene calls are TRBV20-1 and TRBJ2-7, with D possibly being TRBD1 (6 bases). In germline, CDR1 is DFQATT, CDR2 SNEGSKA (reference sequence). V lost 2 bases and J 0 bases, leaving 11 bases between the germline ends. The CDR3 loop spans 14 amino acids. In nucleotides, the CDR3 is TGCAGTGCTAGATCAGCAGGGGACTCCTACGAGCAGTACTTC. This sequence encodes CSARSAGDSYEQYF.

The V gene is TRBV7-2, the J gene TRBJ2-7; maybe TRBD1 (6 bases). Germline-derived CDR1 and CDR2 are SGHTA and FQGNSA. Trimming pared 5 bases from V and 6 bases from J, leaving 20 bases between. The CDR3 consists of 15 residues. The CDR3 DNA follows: TGTGCCAGCAGCGCCAATACGGGACATCTGGGCGAGCAGTACTTC. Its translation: CASSANTGHLGEQYF.

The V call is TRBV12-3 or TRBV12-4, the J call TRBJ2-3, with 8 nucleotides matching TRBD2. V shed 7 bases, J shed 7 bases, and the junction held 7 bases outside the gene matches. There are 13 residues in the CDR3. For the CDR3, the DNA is TGTGCCAGCATGCTTGCGGGGGGTTATACGCAGTATTTT. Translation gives CASMLAGGYTQYF.

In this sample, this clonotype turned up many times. CDR3 sequence: CAISGPDSPLHF. CDR3 coding DNA: TGTGCCATCAGTGGTCCCGATTCACCCCTCCACTTT. This rearrangement joins TRBV10-3 to TRBJ1-6; D is unclear. The CDR3 length is 12 residues. V was cut by 4 bases and J by 8 bases, with 6 bases left in between. Germline CDR1 and CDR2: ENHRY and SYGVKD.

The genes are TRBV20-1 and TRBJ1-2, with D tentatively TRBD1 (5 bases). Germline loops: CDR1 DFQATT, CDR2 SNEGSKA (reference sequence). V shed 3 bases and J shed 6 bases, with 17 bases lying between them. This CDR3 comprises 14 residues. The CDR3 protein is CSASWGSQRDGYTF. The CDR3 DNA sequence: TGCAGTGCTAGTTGGGGCAGCCAACGGGATGGCTACACCTTC.

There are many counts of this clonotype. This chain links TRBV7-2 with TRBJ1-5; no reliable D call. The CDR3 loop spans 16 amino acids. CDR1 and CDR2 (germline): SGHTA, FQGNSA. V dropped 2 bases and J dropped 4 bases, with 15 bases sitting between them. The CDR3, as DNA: TGTGCCAGCAGCTTATGGGGTGGCAGGAGTAATCAGCCCCAGCATTTT. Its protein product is CASSLWGGRSNQPQHF.

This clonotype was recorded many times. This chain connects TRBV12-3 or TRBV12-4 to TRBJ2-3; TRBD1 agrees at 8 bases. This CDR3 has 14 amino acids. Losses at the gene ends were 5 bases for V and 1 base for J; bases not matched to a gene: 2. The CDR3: CASSETGGTDTQYF. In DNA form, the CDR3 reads TGTGCCAGCAGTGAGACAGGGGGCACAGATACGCAGTATTTT.

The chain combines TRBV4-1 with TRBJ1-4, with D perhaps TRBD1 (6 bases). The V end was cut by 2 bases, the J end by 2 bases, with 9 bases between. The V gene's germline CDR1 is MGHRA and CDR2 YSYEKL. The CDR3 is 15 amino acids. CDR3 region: CASSQQGSTNEKLFF. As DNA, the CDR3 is TGCGCCAGCAGCCAACAGGGGTCTACTAATGAAAAACTGTTTTTT.

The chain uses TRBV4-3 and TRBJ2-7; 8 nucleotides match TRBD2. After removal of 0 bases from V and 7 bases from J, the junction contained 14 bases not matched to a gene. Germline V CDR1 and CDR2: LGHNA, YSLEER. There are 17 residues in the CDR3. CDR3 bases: TGCGCCAGCAGCCAAGAAGGAGGGAGCGGGGGCATTGGGGAGCAGTACTTC. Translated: CASSQEGGSGGIGEQYF.

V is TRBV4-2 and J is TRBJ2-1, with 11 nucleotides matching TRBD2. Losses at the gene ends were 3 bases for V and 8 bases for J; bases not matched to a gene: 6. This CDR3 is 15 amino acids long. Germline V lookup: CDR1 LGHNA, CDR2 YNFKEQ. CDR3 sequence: CASSHQTSGGHEQFF. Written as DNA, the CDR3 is TGTGCCAGCAGCCATCAAACTAGCGGGGGTCATGAGCAGTTCTTC.

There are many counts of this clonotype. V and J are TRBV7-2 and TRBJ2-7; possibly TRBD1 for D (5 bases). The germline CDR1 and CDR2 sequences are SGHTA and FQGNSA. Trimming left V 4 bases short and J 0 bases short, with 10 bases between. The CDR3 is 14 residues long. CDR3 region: CASSYLRDSYEQYF. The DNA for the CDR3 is TGTGCCAGCAGCTACCTCAGGGACTCCTACGAGCAGTACTTC.

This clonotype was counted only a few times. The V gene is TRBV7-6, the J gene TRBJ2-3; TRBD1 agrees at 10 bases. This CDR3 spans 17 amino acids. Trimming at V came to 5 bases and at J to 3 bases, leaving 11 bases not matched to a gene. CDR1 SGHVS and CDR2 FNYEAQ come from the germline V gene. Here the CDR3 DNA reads TGTGCCAGCAGCCTAAACCCGGGACAGGGGTTGACAGATACGCAGTATTTT. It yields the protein CASSLNPGQGLTDTQYF.

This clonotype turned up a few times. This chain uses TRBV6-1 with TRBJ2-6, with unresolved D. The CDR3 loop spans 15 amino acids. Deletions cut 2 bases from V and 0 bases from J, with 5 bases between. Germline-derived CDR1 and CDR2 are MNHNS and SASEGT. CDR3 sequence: CASSEQYSGANVLTF. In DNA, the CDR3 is TGTGCCAGCAGTGAACAGTACTCTGGGGCCAACGTCCTGACTTTC.